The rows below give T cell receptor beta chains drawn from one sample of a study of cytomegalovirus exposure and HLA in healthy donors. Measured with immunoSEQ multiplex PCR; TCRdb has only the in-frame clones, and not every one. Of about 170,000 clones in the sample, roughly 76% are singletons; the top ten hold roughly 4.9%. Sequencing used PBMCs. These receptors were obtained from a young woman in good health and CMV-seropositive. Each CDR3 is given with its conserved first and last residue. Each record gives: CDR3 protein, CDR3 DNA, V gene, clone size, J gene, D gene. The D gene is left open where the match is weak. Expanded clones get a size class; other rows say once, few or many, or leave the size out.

CASSKDRGLSSGANVLTF	TGTGCCAGCAGCAAGGACAGGGGGCTGTCCTCTGGGGCCAACGTCCTGACTTTC	TRBV5-4	NA	TRBJ2-6	TRBD1
CASSYDDSANTEAFF	TGTGCCAGCAGTTACGACGACAGCGCGAACACTGAAGCTTTCTTT	TRBV6-5	NA	TRBJ1-1	NA
CASSSLGERRSPLHF	TGTGCCAGCAGTTCTCTTGGGGAGAGGAGGTCACCCCTCCACTTT	TRBV5-6	few	TRBJ1-6	NA
CASSELSGDVSSGANVLTF	TGCGCCAGCAGTGAGCTAAGCGGGGACGTGAGCTCTGGGGCCAACGTCCTGACTTTC	TRBV10-2	NA	TRBJ2-6	TRBD2
CASSVGLAGANGLTF	TGTGCCAGCAGCGTAGGGTTAGCTGGGGCCAACGGCCTGACTTTC	TRBV2	few	TRBJ2-6	NA
CASKPGGETQYF	TGTGCCAGCAAGCCCGGCGGGGAGACCCAGTACTTC	TRBV2	NA	TRBJ2-5	NA
CASSYVQGARSSYEQYF	TGTGCCAGCAGCTACGTCCAGGGGGCGCGAAGCTCCTACGAGCAGTACTTC	TRBV7-2	once	TRBJ2-7	TRBD1
CASSEGGRGPVNEKLFF	TGTGCCAGCAGCGAAGGGGGCAGGGGGCCGGTTAATGAAAAACTGTTTTTT	TRBV7-9	NA	TRBJ1-4	TRBD1
CASSLPDKNNEQFF	TGTGCCAGCAGCTTACCGGACAAGAACAATGAGCAGTTCTTC	TRBV7-9	NA	TRBJ2-1	NA
CASSADREDTQYF	TGTGCCAGCTCAGCGGACAGGGAAGATACGCAGTATTTT	TRBV18	NA	TRBJ2-3	TRBD1
CASSSTGQGIYTF	TGTGCCAGCAGCTCCACGGGACAGGGGATCTACACCTTC	TRBV7-6	NA	TRBJ1-2	TRBD1
CASSSALQGFNYGYTF	TGTGCCAGCAGCTCAGCATTACAGGGATTCAACTATGGCTACACCTTC	TRBV7-9	NA	TRBJ1-2	NA
CASSLYGTNEKLFF	TGCGCCAGCAGCTTGTACGGGACTAATGAAAAACTGTTTTTT	TRBV5-1	NA	TRBJ1-4	NA
CASRQTGDHTEAFF	TGTGCCAGCAGGCAGACAGGGGATCACACTGAAGCTTTCTTT	TRBV7-2	NA	TRBJ1-1	TRBD1
CASSQQDGSFFGYTF	TGTGCCAGCAGCCAACAGGACGGATCCTTTTTTGGCTACACCTTC	TRBV7-6	NA	TRBJ1-2	NA
CAWHTGGRETQYF	TGTGCCTGGCACACAGGGGGCCGGGAGACCCAGTACTTC	TRBV30	NA	TRBJ2-5	TRBD1
CASSPGLAGQTTDTQYF	TGTGCCAGCTCACCAGGGCTAGCGGGTCAAACGACAGATACGCAGTATTTT	TRBV18	once	TRBJ2-3	TRBD2
CASHSAYNEQFF	TGTGCCTCCCACTCCGCCTACAATGAGCAGTTCTTC	TRBV6-5	NA	TRBJ2-1	NA
CASSLKITGSTGELFF	TGTGCCAGCAGCTTGAAGATTACAGGTTCCACCGGGGAGCTGTTTTTT	TRBV5-4	NA	TRBJ2-2	NA
CASSLEPYGYTF	TGTGCCAGCAGCTTAGAGCCCTATGGCTACACCTTC	TRBV5-6	NA	TRBJ1-2	NA
CASSHAGGTDNEQFF	TGCGCCAGCAGCCACGCCGGGGGTACGGACAATGAGCAGTTCTTC	TRBV4-1	NA	TRBJ2-1	NA
CASSPPGASGSGELFF	TGTGCCAGCTCACCACCGGGGGCTAGCGGGTCCGGGGAGCTGTTTTTT	TRBV18	NA	TRBJ2-2	TRBD2
CASSKQGPYNSPLHF	TGTGCCAGCAGTAAACAGGGGCCCTATAATTCACCCCTCCACTTT	TRBV6-5	NA	TRBJ1-6	TRBD1
CASSYQGDRSYEQYF	TGTGCCAGCAGTTATCAGGGGGACCGCTCCTACGAGCAGTACTTC	TRBV28	NA	TRBJ2-7	TRBD1
CASSRTAYQEAQYF	TGTGCCAGCAGTCGGACAGCCTACCAAGAGGCCCAGTACTTC	TRBV6-1	NA	TRBJ2-5	NA
CASSQVRDGAGSYNEQFF	TGCGCCAGCAGCCAAGTTAGGGATGGGGCGGGGTCCTACAATGAGCAGTTCTTC	TRBV4-3	NA	TRBJ2-1	NA
CASSLALGQGAYEQYF	TGTGCCAGCAGCTTAGCGTTGGGACAGGGGGCTTACGAGCAGTACTTC	TRBV7-9	NA	TRBJ2-7	TRBD1
CASSLIGGNTEAFF	TGTGCCAGCAGCTTGATCGGCGGAAACACTGAAGCTTTCTTT	TRBV5-5	once	TRBJ1-1	NA
CASSQVGTGREKLFF	TGTGCCAGCAGCCAAGTCGGGACAGGTCGTGAAAAACTGTTTTTT	TRBV14	NA	TRBJ1-4	TRBD1
CASGLEAGNRYNSPLHF	TGTGCTAGTGGCCTGGAGGCGGGTAACCGATATAATTCACCCCTCCACTTT	TRBV12-5	NA	TRBJ1-6	NA
CASSYSRQGAAFF	TGTGCCAGCAGTTACTCTCGGCAGGGGGCTGCTTTCTTT	TRBV6-5	NA	TRBJ1-1	TRBD1
CASSTSRPRGSRETQYF	TGTGCCAGCAGCACCTCTCGGCCGCGGGGTAGCCGAGAGACCCAGTACTTC	TRBV4-2	NA	TRBJ2-5	NA
CASSYASGGAHEQYF	TGTGCCAGCAGTTACGCCAGCGGGGGGGCTCACGAGCAGTACTTC	TRBV6-5	NA	TRBJ2-7	TRBD2
CASSLDRSNTEAFF	TGTGCCAGCAGCTTAGACAGATCGAACACTGAAGCTTTCTTT	TRBV7-9	NA	TRBJ1-1	NA
CASSLAESYEQYF	TGTGCCAGCAGCTTAGCGGAGAGCTACGAGCAGTACTTC	TRBV7-9	NA	TRBJ2-7	NA
CASSPRDRAGEQYF	TGCGCCAGCAGTCCCCGGGACAGGGCCGGTGAGCAGTACTTC	TRBV23-1	NA	TRBJ2-7	TRBD1
CASSLQGSNQPQHF	TGTGCCAGCAGTTTACAGGGAAGCAATCAGCCCCAGCATTTT	TRBV6-1	NA	TRBJ1-5	NA
CSVGTETYTF	TGCAGCGTGGGGACAGAAACGTACACCTTC	TRBV29-1	once	TRBJ1-2	TRBD1
CASSPRQGSSGNTIYF	TGTGCCAGCAGCCCGAGACAGGGGAGCTCTGGAAACACCATATATTTT	TRBV7-9	once	TRBJ1-3	TRBD1
CASSQARSDEKLFF	TGCGCCAGCAGCCAAGCGAGGTCCGATGAAAAACTGTTTTTT	TRBV4-1	NA	TRBJ1-4	NA
CASSERRLVAKNIQYF	TGTGCCAGCAGTGAACGCCGGCTAGTTGCCAAAAACATTCAGTACTTC	TRBV6-1	few	TRBJ2-4	NA
CASSGLAGGREQFF	TGCGCCAGTAGTGGACTAGCGGGGGGCCGGGAGCAGTTCTTC	TRBV10-2	once	TRBJ2-1	TRBD2
CSVEHGGGTEAFF	TGCAGCGTTGAACACGGGGGTGGCACTGAAGCTTTCTTT	TRBV29-1	few	TRBJ1-1	NA
CASSERRADGYTF	TGTGCCAGCAGTGAAAGGCGGGCAGATGGCTACACCTTC	TRBV2	few	TRBJ1-2	NA
CASSQVSPGNTQYF	TGCGCCAGCAGCCAAGTCTCTCCGGGAAATACGCAGTATTTT	TRBV4-1	NA	TRBJ2-3	NA
CASSLSSGGPAQQYF	TGTGCCAGCAGCCTCTCTAGCGGGGGGCCTGCCCAGCAGTACTTC	TRBV21-1	once	TRBJ2-7	NA
CSVAEGQGGNQPQHF	TGCAGCGTCGCTGAGGGACAGGGGGGCAATCAGCCCCAGCATTTT	TRBV29-1	NA	TRBJ1-5	TRBD1
CASSPRRGRGETQYF	TGTGCCAGCAGCCCCAGGCGCGGCAGGGGAGAGACCCAGTACTTC	TRBV13	NA	TRBJ2-5	NA
CASSYTRAGNQPQHF	TGTGCCAGCAGTTACACCAGGGCGGGCAATCAGCCCCAGCATTTT	TRBV6-6	few	TRBJ1-5	NA
CASSMGQGGGSPLHF	TGCGCCAGCAGCATGGGACAGGGCGGAGGATCACCCCTCCACTTT	TRBV5-1	once	TRBJ1-6	TRBD1
CASSPGTSEGEQYF	TGTGCCAGCAGCCCCGGGACTTCCGAGGGCGAGCAGTACTTC	TRBV9	NA	TRBJ2-7	NA
CSAVAGEFHEQFF	TGCAGCGCCGTAGCGGGGGAATTTCATGAGCAGTTCTTC	TRBV29-1	NA	TRBJ2-1	TRBD2